The TCR beta chain described here comes from a study of cytotoxic CD8 clonotypes in ibrutinib-treated CLL. The CDR3 consists of 16 residues. Trimming at V came to 7 bases and at J to 5 bases, leaving 12 bases not matched to a gene. Germline V gene lookup returns CDR1 MRHNA and CDR2 SNTAGT. Measured with immunoSEQ multiplex PCR; TCRdb has only the in-frame clones, and not every one. The sample lists 13,000 to 15,000 clones; around 68% were seen once. This clone has only a few counts. The antigen is undetermined. Study-wide points: Patients showed higher baseline clonality than age-matched healthy donors, and it tracked circulating CD8+ T-cell counts.

The source material was PBMCs, sampled before ibrutinib treatment. This chain joins TRBV6-4 and TRBJ2-2, with 8 nucleotides matching TRBD2. This TCR was sampled from a human donor with chronic lymphocytic leukemia. The CDR3 protein is CASNRAAGDSTGELFF. The CDR3 nucleotides read TGTGCCAGCAACCGGGCAGCGGGGGACTCTACCGGGGAGCTGTTTTTT.